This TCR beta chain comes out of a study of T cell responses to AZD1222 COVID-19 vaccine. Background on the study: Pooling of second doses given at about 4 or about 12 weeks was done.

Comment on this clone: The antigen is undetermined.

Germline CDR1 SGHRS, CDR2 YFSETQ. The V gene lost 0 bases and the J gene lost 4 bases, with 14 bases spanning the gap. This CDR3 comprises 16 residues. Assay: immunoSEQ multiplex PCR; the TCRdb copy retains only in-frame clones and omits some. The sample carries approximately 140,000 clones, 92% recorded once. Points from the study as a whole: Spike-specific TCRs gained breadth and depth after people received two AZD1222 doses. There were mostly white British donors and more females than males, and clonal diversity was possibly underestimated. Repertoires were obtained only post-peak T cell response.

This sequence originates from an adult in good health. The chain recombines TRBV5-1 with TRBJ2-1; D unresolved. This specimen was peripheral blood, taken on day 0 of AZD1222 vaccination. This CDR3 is CASSLAVGGGYNEQFF. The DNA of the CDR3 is TGCGCCAGCAGCTTGGCCGTCGGCGGTGGGTACAATGAGCAGTTCTTC.